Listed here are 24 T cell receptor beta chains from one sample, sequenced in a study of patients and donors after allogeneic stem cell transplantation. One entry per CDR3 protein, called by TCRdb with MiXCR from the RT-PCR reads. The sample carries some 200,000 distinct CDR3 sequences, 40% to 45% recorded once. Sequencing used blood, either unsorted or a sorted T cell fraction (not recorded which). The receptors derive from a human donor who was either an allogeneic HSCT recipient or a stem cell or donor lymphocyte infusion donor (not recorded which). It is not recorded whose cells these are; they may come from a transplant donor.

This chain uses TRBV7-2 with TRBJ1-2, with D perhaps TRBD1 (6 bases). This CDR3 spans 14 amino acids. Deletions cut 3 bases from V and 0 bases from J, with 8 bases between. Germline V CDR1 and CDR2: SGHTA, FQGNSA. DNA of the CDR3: TGTGCCAGCAGCTTTGGACAGCCTAACTATGGCTACACCTTC. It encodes CASSFGQPNYGYTF.

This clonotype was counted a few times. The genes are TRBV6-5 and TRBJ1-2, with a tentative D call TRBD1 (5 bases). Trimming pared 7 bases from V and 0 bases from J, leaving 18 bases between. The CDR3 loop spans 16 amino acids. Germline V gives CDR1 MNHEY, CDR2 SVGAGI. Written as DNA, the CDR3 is TGTGCCAGCACCCCAATGGAGTCAGGGTCTAACTATGGCTACACCTTC. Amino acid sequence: CASTPMESGSNYGYTF.

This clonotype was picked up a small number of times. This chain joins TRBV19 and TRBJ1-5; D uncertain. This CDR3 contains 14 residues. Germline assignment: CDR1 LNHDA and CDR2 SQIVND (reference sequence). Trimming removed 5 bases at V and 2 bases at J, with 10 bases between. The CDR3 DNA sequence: TGTGCCAGTAGTCCGCAGCTGGGCAATCAGCCCCAGCATTTT. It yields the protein CASSPQLGNQPQHF.

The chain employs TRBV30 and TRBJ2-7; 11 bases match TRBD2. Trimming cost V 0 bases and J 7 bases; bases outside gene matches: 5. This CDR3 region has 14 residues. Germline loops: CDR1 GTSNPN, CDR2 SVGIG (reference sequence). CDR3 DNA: TGTGCCTGGAGTGTACTACTAGCGGGAGATGAGCAGTACTTC. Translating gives CAWSVLLAGDEQYF.

The CDR3 sequence is CASSGTSAGETQYF. CDR3 DNA sequence: TGTGCCAGCAGTGGGACTTCAGCGGGCGAGACCCAGTACTTC. The chain combines TRBV2 with TRBJ2-5; possible D gene TRBD2, 6 bases. CDR1 is SNHLY and CDR2 is FYNNEI in the germline V gene. V dropped 4 bases and J dropped 5 bases, with 14 bases sitting between them. This CDR3 contains 14 residues.

The CDR3: CASSFDRTLETQYF. The CDR3, as DNA: TGTGCCAGCAGTTTCGACAGGACGTTGGAGACCCAGTACTTC. The V and J genes are TRBV28 and TRBJ2-5; D may be TRBD1 (6 bases). CDR1 and CDR2 from the germline V gene are MDHEN and SYDVKM. The CDR3 loop spans 14 amino acids. The V and J ends lost 3 bases and 5 bases respectively, with 13 bases between them. Variable domain in full (rest from reference TRBV28 and TRBJ2-5): DVKVTQSSRYLVKRTGEKVFLECVQDMDHENMFWYRQDPGLGLRLIYFSYDVKMKEKGDIPEGYSVSREKKERFSLILESASTNQTSMYLCASSFDRTLETQYFGPGTRLLVL.

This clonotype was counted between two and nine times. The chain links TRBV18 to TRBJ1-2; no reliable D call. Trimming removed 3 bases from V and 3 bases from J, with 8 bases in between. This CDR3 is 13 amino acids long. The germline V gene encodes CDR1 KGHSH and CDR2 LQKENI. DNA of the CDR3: TGTGCCAGCTCACCCCCGTCTGACTATGGCTACACCTTC. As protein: CASSPPSDYGYTF.

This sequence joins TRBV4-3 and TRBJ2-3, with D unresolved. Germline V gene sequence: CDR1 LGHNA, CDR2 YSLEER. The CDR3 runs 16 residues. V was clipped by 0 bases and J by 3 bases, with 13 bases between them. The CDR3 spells CASSQDFGSRTDTQYF. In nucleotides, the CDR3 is TGCGCCAGCAGCCAAGATTTCGGCTCCAGGACAGATACGCAGTATTTT.

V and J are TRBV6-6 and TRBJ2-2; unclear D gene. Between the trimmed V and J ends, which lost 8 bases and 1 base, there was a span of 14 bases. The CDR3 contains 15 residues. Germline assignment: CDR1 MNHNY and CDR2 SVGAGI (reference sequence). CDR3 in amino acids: CASAPQRKNTGELFF. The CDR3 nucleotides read TGTGCCAGCGCCCCGCAGAGGAAGAACACCGGGGAGCTGTTTTTT.

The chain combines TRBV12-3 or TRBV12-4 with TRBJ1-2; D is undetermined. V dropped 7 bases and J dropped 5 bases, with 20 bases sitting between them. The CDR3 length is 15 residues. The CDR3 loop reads CASTYSPPDDYGYTF. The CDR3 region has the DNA TGTGCCAGCACTTATTCCCCTCCCGATGATTATGGCTACACCTTC.

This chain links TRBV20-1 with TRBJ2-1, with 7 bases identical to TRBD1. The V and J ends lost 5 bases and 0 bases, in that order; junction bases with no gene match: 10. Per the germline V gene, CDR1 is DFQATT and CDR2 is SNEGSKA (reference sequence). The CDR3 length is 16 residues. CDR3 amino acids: CSAGTARPGSYNEQFF. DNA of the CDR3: TGCAGTGCTGGGACAGCCAGACCCGGCTCCTACAATGAGCAGTTCTTC.

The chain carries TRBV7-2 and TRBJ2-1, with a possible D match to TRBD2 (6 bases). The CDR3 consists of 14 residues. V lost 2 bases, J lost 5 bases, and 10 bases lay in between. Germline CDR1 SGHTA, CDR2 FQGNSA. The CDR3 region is CASSLRWEDNEQFF. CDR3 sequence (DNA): TGTGCCAGCAGCTTACGGTGGGAGGACAATGAGCAGTTCTTC. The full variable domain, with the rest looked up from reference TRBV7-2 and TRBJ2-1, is GAGVSQSPSNKVTEKGKDVELRCDPISGHTALYWYRQSLGQGLEFLIYFQGNSAPDKSGLPSDRFSAERTGGSVSTLTIQRTQQEDSAVYLCASSLRWEDNEQFFGPGTRLTVL.

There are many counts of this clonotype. CDR3 DNA sequence: TGTGCCAGCAGCCAACAAGAGAATCAGCCCCAGCATTTT. Its translation is CASSQQENQPQHF. V gene TRBV16 combines with J gene TRBJ1-5, with D unclear. CDR1 and CDR2 from the germline V gene are KGHSY and FQNENV. Between the trimmed V and J ends, which lost 2 bases and 4 bases, there was a span of 6 bases. The CDR3 has 13 residues. Complete variable domain (other parts from reference TRBV16 and TRBJ1-5): GEEVAQTPKHLVRGEGQKAKLYCAPIKGHSYVFWYQQVLKNEFKFLISFQNENVFDETGMPKERFSAKCLPNSPCSLEIQATKLEDSAVYFCASSQQENQPQHFGDGTRLSIL.

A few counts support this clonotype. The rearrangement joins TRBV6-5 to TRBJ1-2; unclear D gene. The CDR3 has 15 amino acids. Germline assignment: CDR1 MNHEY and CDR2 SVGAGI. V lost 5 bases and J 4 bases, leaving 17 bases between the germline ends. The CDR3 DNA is TGTGCCAGCAGTGATATGTACCCCGGCGGCTATGGCTACACCTTC. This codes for CASSDMYPGGYGYTF.

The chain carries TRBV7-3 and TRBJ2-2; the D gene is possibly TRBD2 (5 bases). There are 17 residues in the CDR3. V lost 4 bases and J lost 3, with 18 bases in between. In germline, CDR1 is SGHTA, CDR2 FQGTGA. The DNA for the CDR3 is TGTGCCAGCAGCTCCAGAGAGGTGTCCGGGGACACCGGGGAGCTGTTTTTT. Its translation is CASSSREVSGDTGELFF.

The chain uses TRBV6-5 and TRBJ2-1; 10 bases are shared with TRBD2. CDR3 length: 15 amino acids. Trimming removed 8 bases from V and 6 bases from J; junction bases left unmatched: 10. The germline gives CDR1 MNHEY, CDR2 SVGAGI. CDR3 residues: CASGEREGQFNEQFF. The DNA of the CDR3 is TGTGCCAGCGGAGAGCGGGAGGGACAATTCAATGAGCAGTTCTTC.

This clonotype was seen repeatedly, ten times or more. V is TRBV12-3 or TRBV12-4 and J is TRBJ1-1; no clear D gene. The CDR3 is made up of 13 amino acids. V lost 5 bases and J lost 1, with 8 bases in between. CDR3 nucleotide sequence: TGTGCCAGCAGTCCCGGGAGGAACACTGAAGCTTTCTTT. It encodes CASSPGRNTEAFF.

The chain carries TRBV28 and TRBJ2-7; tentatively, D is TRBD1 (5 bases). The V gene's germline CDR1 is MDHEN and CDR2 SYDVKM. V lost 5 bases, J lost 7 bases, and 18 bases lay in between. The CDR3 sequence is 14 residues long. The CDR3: CASSPPQGLREQYF. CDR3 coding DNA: TGTGCCAGCAGTCCGCCTCAGGGTTTGCGGGAGCAGTACTTC.

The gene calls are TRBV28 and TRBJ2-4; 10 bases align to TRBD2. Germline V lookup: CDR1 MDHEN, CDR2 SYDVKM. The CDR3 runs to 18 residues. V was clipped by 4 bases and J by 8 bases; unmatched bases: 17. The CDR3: CASSSSPGLAPQGYIQYF. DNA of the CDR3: TGTGCCAGCAGTTCCTCTCCGGGACTAGCGCCCCAGGGGTACATTCAGTACTTC.

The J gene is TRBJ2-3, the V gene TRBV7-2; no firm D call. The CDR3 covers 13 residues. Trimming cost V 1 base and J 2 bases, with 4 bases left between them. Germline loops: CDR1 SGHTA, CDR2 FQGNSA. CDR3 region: CASSLVLTDTQYF. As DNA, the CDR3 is TGTGCCAGCAGCTTAGTGCTCACAGATACGCAGTATTTT.

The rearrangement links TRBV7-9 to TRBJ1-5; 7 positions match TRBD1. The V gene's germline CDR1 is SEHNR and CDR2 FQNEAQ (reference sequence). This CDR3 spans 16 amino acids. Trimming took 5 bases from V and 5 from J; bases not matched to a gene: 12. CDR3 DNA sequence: TGTGCCAGCAGCACGTTCGGTGCAACAGGGGATCAGCCCCAGCATTTT. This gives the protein CASSTFGATGDQPQHF.

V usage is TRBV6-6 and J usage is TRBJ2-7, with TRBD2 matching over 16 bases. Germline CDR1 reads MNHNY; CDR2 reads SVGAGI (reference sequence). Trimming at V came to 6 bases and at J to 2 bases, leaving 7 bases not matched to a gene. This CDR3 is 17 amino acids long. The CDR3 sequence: CASSFPGLAGGAYEQYF. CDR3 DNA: TGTGCCAGCAGCTTCCCGGGACTAGCGGGAGGGGCCTACGAGCAGTACTTC.

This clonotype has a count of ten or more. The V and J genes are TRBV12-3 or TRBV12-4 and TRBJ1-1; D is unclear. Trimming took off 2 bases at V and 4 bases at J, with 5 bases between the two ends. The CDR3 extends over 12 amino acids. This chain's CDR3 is CASSLTGTEAFF. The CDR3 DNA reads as TGTGCCAGCAGTTTAACGGGCACTGAAGCTTTCTTT.

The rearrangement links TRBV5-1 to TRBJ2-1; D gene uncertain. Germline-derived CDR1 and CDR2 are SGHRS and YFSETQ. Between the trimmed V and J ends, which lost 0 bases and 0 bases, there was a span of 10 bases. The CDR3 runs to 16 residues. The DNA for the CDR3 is TGCGCCAGCAGCTTGGAGGCAGATTCCTCCTACAATGAGCAGTTCTTC. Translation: CASSLEADSSYNEQFF.